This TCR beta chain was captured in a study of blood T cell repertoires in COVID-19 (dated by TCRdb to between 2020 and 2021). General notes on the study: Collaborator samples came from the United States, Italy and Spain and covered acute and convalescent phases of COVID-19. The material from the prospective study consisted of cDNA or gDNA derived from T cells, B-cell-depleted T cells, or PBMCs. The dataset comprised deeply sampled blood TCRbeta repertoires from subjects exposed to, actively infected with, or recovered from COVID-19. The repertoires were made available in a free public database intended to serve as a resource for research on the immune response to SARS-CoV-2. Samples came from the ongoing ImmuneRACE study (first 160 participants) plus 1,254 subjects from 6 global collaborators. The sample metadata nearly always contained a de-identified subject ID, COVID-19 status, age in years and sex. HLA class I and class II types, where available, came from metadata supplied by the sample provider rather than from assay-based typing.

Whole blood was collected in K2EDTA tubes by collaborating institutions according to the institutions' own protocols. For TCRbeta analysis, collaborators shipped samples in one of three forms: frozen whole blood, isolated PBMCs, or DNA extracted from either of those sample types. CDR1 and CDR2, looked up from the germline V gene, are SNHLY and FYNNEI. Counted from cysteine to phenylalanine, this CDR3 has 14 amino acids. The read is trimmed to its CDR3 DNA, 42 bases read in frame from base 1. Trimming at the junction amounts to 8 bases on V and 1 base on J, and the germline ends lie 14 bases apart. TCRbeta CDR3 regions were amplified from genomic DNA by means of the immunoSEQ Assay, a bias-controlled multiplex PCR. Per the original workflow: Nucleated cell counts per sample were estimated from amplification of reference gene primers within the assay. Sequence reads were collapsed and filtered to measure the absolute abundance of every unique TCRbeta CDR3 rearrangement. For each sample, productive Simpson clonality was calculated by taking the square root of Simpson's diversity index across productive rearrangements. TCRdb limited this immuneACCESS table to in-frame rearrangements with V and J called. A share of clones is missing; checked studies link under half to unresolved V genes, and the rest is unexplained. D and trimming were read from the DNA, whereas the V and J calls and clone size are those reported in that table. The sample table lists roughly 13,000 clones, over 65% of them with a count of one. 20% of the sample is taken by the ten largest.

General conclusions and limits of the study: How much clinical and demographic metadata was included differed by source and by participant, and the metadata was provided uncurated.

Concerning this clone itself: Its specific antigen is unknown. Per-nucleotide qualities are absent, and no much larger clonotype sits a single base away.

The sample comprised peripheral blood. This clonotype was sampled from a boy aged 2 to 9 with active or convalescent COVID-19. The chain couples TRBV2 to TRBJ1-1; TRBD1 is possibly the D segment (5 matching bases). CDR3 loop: CASGPTGGNTEAFF. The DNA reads TGTGCCAGCGGGCCTACGGGGGGGAACACTGAAGCTTTCTTT.